The rows below give T cell receptor beta chains drawn from one sample of a study of kidney transplant recipient with SARS-CoV-2 infection. One entry per CDR3 protein, called by TCRdb with MiXCR from the reads. The sample lists 200,000 to 250,000 distinct CDR3 sequences, around 30% occurring once. Sequencing was performed on a blood sample, taken at baseline and between days 110 and 120 from a kidney transplant recipient. The origin of the receptors is a male patient between 25 and 39 years old who had COVID-19 and was a kidney transplant recipient. Part of the T cells may come from the graft donor. The CDR3 runs from the conserved cysteine through the conserved F or W. The D gene is left open where the match is weak. The size entry is marked missing in some rows and otherwise reads once, few, many or a size class.

V gene	J gene	clone size	D gene	CDR3 protein	CDR3 DNA
TRBV3-1	TRBJ2-1	few	TRBD2	CASAQGAGGNEQFF	TGTGCCAGCGCCCAAGGGGCGGGAGGTAATGAGCAGTTCTTC
TRBV14	TRBJ1-1	NA	NA	CASSQSGNTEASF	TGTGCCAGCAGCCAGTCAGGGAACACTGAAGCTTCCTTT
TRBV7-3	TRBJ2-3	few	NA	CASSSGRTGGVDTQYF	TGTGCCAGCAGCTCCGGACGGACCGGGGGAGTGGATACGCAGTATTTT
TRBV6-6	TRBJ1-6	few	NA	CASSSPGEPLHF	TGTGCCAGCAGTTCCCCGGGGGAACCCCTCCACTTT
TRBV27	TRBJ2-1	NA	TRBD1	CASSGLGTGSYNEQFF	TGTGCCAGCAGCGGACTCGGGACAGGATCCTACAATGAGCAGTTCTTC
TRBV20-1	TRBJ2-5	NA	NA	CSAPGGGRDGTQYF	TGCAGTGCTCCTGGAGGGGGGCGGGACGGGACCCAGTACTTC
TRBV20-1	TRBJ1-2	many	NA	CSASEGSYGYTF	TGCAGTGCTAGCGAGGGTAGCTATGGCTACACCTTC
TRBV20-1	TRBJ2-3	NA	NA	CSARLNGGSTDTQYF	TGCAGTGCTAGGCTTAATGGCGGGAGCACAGATACGCAGTATTTT
TRBV2	TRBJ2-7	many	NA	CASSEAPRAWQYF	TGTGCCAGCAGTGAAGCGCCCAGGGCTTGGCAGTACTTC
TRBV19	TRBJ2-7	many	NA	CASSIKRQGSSYEQYF	TGTGCCAGTAGTATAAAGAGGCAGGGAAGTTCCTACGAGCAGTACTTC
TRBV27	TRBJ2-7	many	NA	CASSNRDGSYEQYF	TGTGCCAGCAGTAACCGGGACGGCTCCTACGAGCAGTACTTC
TRBV2	TRBJ1-1	NA	TRBD1	CAGSDRQGAEAFF	TGCGCCGGCAGTGACCGACAGGGGGCTGAAGCTTTCTTT
TRBV28	TRBJ1-5	many	NA	CASFAGVAGSQPQHF	TGTGCCAGCTTTGCGGGGGTGGCAGGGAGTCAGCCCCAGCATTTT
TRBV7-3	TRBJ2-4	many	NA	CASSLEWRGATKNIQYF	TGTGCCAGCAGCCTAGAATGGCGGGGCGCGACCAAAAACATTCAGTACTTC
TRBV6-2/TRBV6-3	TRBJ2-7	many	TRBD1	CASSSGTGIYEQYF	TGTGCCAGCAGTTCCGGGACAGGGATTTACGAGCAGTACTTC
TRBV10-1	TRBJ1-2	few	NA	CASSIVKRSRKTYGYTF	TGCGCCAGCAGTATTGTAAAAAGATCGCGAAAGACCTATGGCTACACCTTC
TRBV30	TRBJ1-4	many	TRBD1	CAWIAGTGNEKLFF	TGTGCCTGGATCGCCGGGACAGGTAATGAAAAACTGTTTTTT
TRBV10-3	TRBJ1-1	many	TRBD1	CATTGQLITEAFF	TGTGCCACCACGGGACAGCTAATCACTGAAGCTTTCTTT
TRBV11-2	TRBJ2-5	many	NA	CASSLVKYQETQYF	TGTGCCAGCAGCTTAGTCAAGTACCAAGAGACCCAGTACTTC
TRBV3-1	TRBJ1-1	few	NA	CASSIFGPISIRTEAFF	TGTGCCAGCAGCATCTTCGGTCCCATTTCAATTCGCACTGAAGCTTTCTTT
TRBV5-4	TRBJ1-1	many	NA	CASSFPADSEAFF	TGTGCCAGCAGCTTCCCAGCGGATTCTGAAGCTTTCTTT
TRBV9	TRBJ1-3	many	NA	CASSEGGDGNTIYF	TGTGCCAGCAGCGAGGGAGGGGATGGAAACACCATATATTTT
TRBV24-1	TRBJ2-3	many	NA	CATSDWGPPDTQYF	TGTGCCACCAGTGATTGGGGTCCACCAGATACGCAGTATTTT
TRBV7-2	TRBJ2-1	many	TRBD2	CASSLHSGGSSYNEQFF	TGTGCCAGCAGCTTACATAGCGGGGGAAGCTCCTACAATGAGCAGTTCTTC
TRBV12-1	TRBJ2-1	few	NA	CASSSLGCGGAPYNEQFF	TGTGCCAGCAGCTCCCTGGGTTGCGGGGGGGCCCCCTACAATGAGCAGTTCTTC
TRBV11-2	TRBJ1-1	many	TRBD1	CASSLGGGKGARNTEAFF	TGTGCCAGCAGCTTAGGGGGAGGGAAGGGGGCAAGGAACACTGAAGCTTTCTTT
TRBV7-3	TRBJ2-3	many	NA	CASSLTRVGTDTQYF	TGTGCCAGCAGCTTAACCAGGGTGGGCACAGATACGCAGTATTTT
TRBV5-4	TRBJ1-3	many	NA	CASSYDRTGNTIYF	TGTGCCAGCAGTTATGACAGGACTGGAAACACCATATATTTT
TRBV30	TRBJ2-3	NA	NA	CAGGGGRTTDTQYF	TGTGCCGGAGGGGGCGGGCGGACCACAGATACGCAGTATTTT
TRBV28	TRBJ2-3	NA	NA	CASSLLAQNPSTDTRYF	TGTGCCAGCAGTTTACTAGCGCAGAACCCTAGCACAGATACGCGGTATTTT
TRBV6-2/TRBV6-3	TRBJ1-2	NA	NA	CASSLVRCIGKTYGYTF	TGTGCCAGCAGTTTGGTCCGCTGCATCGGAAAGACCTATGGCTACACCTTC
TRBV6-2/TRBV6-3	TRBJ2-4	NA	NA	CASSYLYNTREQRWDIQYF	TGTGCCAGCAGTTACCTTTATAATACCAGGGAACAACGGTGGGACATTCAGTACTTC
TRBV5-1	TRBJ1-2	many	NA	CASVPQSVRKTYGYTF	TGCGCCAGCGTCCCGCAATCGGTTCGAAAGACCTATGGCTACACCTTC
TRBV7-6	TRBJ1-5	many	NA	CASSRDTNQPQHF	TGTGCCAGCAGCCGGGACACCAATCAGCCCCAGCATTTT
TRBV21-1	TRBJ2-3	NA	NA	CASRFALATVMQDTQYF	TGTGCCAGCAGATTTGCGCTAGCTACAGTCATGCAAGATACGCAGTATTTT
TRBV28	TRBJ1-1	many	NA	CASSLGGADTEAFF	TGTGCCAGCAGCCTTGGGGGGGCTGATACTGAAGCTTTCTTT
TRBV6-5	TRBJ2-6	many	NA	CASSDLLGSGANVLTF	TGTGCCAGCAGTGACCTTCTAGGCTCTGGGGCCAACGTCCTGACTTTC
TRBV5-8	TRBJ1-2	NA	NA	CASRTCHPRKTYGYTF	TGTGCCAGCAGGACCTGTCATCCACGAAAGACCTATGGCTACACCTTC
TRBV7-4	TRBJ1-2	many	NA	CASSRTHSARKTYGYTF	TGTGCCAGCAGCAGAACACATTCAGCTCGAAAGACCTATGGCTACACCTTC
TRBV3-1	TRBJ2-2	many	NA	CASSTPDPISGLTGELFF	TGTGCCAGCAGCACGCCGGATCCCATTTCAGGCTTGACCGGGGAGCTGTTTTTT
TRBV20-1	TRBJ2-6	NA	NA	CSARQGSSGASVLTF	TGCAGTGCTAGACAGGGCTCCTCTGGGGCCAGCGTCCTGACTTTC
TRBV28	TRBJ1-1	many	NA	CASSVHKLNTEAFF	TGTGCCAGCAGTGTCCACAAGCTGAACACTGAAGCTTTCTTT
TRBV7-8	TRBJ1-2	many	NA	CASSVIRFTRKTYGYTF	TGTGCCAGCAGCGTGATTCGGTTTACCCGAAAGACCTATGGCTACACCTTC
TRBV5-4	TRBJ1-2	many	NA	CASQNTVPGKTYGYTF	TGTGCCAGCCAAAATACCGTACCAGGAAAGACCTATGGCTACACCTTC
TRBV10-2	TRBJ1-2	many	NA	CASSGCCTSRKTYGYTF	TGCGCCAGCAGTGGTTGTTGCACTTCTAGAAAGACCTATGGCTACACCTTC
TRBV20-1	TRBJ1-1	many	TRBD1	CSASSPTGVAEAFF	TGCAGTGCCTCTTCCCCAACAGGGGTAGCTGAAGCTTTCTTT
TRBV7-3	TRBJ2-7	many	NA	CASSTGLRSYEQYF	TGTGCCAGCAGCACTGGACTCCGCTCCTACGAGCAGTACTTC
TRBV2	TRBJ1-6	many	TRBD1	CASSWDRGNSPLHF	TGTGCCAGCAGCTGGGACAGGGGTAATTCACCCCTCCACTTT
TRBV6-2/TRBV6-3	TRBJ1-2	many	NA	CASSISGCIGKTYGYTF	TGTGCCAGCAGTATCTCTGGCTGCATCGGAAAGACCTATGGCTACACCTTC
TRBV6-2/TRBV6-3	TRBJ2-7	many	TRBD1	CASTRQGHYEQYF	TGTGCCAGCACCCGACAGGGCCACTACGAGCAGTACTTC
TRBV20-1	TRBJ2-7	many	NA	CSARDGGYEQYF	TGCAGTGCTCGGGACGGGGGCTACGAGCAGTACTTC
TRBV30	TRBJ2-7	many	TRBD1	CAWSVGGGYEQYF	TGTGCCTGGAGTGTAGGGGGCGGCTACGAGCAGTACTTC
TRBV11-2	TRBJ2-1	many	TRBD2	CASSSRGLAGDGEQFF	TGTGCCAGCAGCTCCCGGGGACTAGCGGGAGATGGGGAGCAGTTCTTC
TRBV7-3	TRBJ1-1	many	NA	CASSPGQMGMNTEAFF	TGTGCCAGCAGCCCCGGACAGATGGGCATGAACACTGAAGCTTTCTTT
TRBV3-2	TRBJ1-2	many	NA	CASSPLAGGGYTF	TGTGCCAGCAGCCCCCTGGCGGGGGGCGGCTACACCTTC
TRBV12-5	TRBJ1-2	many	NA	CASGINDLQGKTYGYTF	TGTGCTAGTGGTATAAACGATTTGCAGGGAAAGACCTATGGCTACACCTTC
TRBV6-2/TRBV6-3	TRBJ2-7	many	NA	CASRPAGDTYEQYF	TGTGCCAGCAGACCGGCAGGGGATACCTACGAGCAGTACTTC